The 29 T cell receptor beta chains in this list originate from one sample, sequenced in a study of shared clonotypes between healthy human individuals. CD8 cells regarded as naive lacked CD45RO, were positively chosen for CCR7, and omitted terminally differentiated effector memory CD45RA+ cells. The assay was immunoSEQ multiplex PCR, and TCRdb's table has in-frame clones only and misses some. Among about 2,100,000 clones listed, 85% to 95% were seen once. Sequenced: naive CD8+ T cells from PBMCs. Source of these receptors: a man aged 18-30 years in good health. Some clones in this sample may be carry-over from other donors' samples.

The CDR3 spells CASAPGQGAATDTQYF. The CDR3 DNA reads as TGTGCTAGTGCCCCCGGACAGGGGGCCGCTACAGATACGCAGTATTTT. The rearrangement joins TRBV12-5 to TRBJ2-3, with 11 bases fitting TRBD1. CDR3 length: 16 amino acids. CDR1 is LGHNT, CDR2 FRNRAP, per germline. Unmatched junction bases numbered 9, after V lost 7 bases and J lost 3 bases.

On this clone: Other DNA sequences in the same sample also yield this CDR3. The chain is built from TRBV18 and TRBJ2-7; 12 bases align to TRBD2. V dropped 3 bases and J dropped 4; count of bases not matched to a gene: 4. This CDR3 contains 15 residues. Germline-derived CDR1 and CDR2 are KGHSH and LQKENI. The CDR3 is CASSPTSGSSYEQYF. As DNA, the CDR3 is TGTGCCAGCTCACCGACTAGCGGGAGTAGTTACGAGCAGTACTTC.

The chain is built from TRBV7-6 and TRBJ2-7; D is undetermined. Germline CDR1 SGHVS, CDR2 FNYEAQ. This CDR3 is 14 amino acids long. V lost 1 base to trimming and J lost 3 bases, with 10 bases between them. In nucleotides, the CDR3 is TGTGCCAGCAGCTTAGAGGCCAGGTTCTACGAGCAGTACTTC. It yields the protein CASSLEARFYEQYF.

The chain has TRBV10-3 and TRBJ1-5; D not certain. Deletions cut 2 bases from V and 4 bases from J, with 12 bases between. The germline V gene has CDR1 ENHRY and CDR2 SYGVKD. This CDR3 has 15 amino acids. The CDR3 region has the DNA TGTGCCATCAGTGAGCTGGGGTTACAGAATCAGCCCCAGCATTTT. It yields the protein CAISELGLQNQPQHF.

The chain's CDR3 is CSVESGAVTEAFF. In DNA form, the CDR3 reads TGCAGCGTTGAATCGGGGGCTGTCACTGAAGCTTTCTTT. This chain links TRBV29-1 with TRBJ1-1; D perhaps matches TRBD1 (6 bases). Germline V lookup: CDR1 SQVTM, CDR2 ANQGSEA. The V end lost 2 bases, the J end lost 4 bases, and 11 bases lay between the germline ends. The CDR3 is 13 residues long.

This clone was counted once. The CDR3: CASSQDMGPMSTDTQYF. DNA for the CDR3: TGCGCCAGCAGCCAAGATATGGGACCTATGAGCACAGATACGCAGTATTTT. The chain employs TRBV4-3 and TRBJ2-3, with D possibly called TRBD1 or TRBD2 (5 bases each). The CDR3 runs 17 residues. The germline V and J ends were trimmed by 0 bases and 0 bases, with 13 bases remaining between them. Germline CDR1 LGHNA, CDR2 YSLEER.

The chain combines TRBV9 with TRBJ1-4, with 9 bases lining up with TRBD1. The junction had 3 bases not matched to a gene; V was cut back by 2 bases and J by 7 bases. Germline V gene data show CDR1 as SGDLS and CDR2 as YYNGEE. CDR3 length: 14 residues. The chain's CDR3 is CASSVPGQGEKLFF. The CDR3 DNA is TGTGCCAGCAGCGTCCCGGGACAGGGTGAAAAACTGTTTTTT.

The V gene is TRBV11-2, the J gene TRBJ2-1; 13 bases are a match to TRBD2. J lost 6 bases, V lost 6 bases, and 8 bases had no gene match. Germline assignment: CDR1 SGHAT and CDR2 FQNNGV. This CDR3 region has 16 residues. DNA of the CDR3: TGTGCCAGCAGAAGCCGGGGACTAGCGGGGTCCAATGAGCAGTTCTTC. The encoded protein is CASRSRGLAGSNEQFF.

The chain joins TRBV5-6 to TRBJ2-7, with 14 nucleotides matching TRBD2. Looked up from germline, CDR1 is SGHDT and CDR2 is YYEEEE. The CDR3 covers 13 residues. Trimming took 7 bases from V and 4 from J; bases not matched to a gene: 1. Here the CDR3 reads CASRLAGGYEQYF. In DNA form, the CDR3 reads TGTGCCAGCCGACTAGCGGGAGGGTACGAGCAGTACTTC.

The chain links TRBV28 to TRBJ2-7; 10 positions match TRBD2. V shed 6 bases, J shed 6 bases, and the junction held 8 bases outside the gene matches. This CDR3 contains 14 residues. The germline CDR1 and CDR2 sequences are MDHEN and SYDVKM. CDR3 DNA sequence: TGTGCCAGCAGCCGGGGACTAGCGCCTCCCGAGCAGTACTTC. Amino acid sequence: CASSRGLAPPEQYF. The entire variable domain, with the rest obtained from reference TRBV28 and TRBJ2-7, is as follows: DVKVTQSSRYLVKRTGEKVFLECVQDMDHENMFWYRQDPGLGLRLIYFSYDVKMKEKGDIPEGYSVSREKKERFSLILESASTNQTSMYLCASSRGLAPPEQYFGPGTRLTVT.

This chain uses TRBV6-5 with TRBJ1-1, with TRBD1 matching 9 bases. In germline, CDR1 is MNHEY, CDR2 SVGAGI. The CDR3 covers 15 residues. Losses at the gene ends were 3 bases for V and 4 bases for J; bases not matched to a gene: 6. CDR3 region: CASSYPTGGGTEAFF. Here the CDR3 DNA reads TGTGCCAGCAGTTATCCGACAGGGGGAGGCACTGAAGCTTTCTTT.

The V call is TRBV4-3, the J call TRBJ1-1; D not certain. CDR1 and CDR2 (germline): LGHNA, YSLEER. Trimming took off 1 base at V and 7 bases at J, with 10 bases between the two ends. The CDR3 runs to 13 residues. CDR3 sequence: CASSQVYPSEAFF. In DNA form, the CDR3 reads TGCGCCAGCAGCCAAGTTTACCCAAGTGAAGCTTTCTTT.

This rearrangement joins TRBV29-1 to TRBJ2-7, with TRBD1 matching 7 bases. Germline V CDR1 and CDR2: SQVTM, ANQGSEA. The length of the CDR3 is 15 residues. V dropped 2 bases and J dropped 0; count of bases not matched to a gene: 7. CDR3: CSVELLQGYSYEQYF. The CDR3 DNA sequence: TGCAGCGTTGAACTCCTACAGGGGTACTCCTACGAGCAGTACTTC.

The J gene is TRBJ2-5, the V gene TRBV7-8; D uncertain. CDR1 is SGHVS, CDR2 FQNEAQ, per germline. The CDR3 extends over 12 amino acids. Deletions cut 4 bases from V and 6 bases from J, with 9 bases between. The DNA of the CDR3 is TGTGCCAGCAGCTCGGCGGTGCAGACCCAGTACTTC. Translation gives CASSSAVQTQYF.

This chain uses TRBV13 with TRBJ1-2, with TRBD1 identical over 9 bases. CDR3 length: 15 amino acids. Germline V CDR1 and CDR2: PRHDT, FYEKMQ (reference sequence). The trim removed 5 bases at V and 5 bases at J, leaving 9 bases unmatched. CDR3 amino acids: CASSHADRGVYGYTF. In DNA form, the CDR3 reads TGTGCCAGCAGCCACGCGGACAGGGGAGTATATGGCTACACCTTC.

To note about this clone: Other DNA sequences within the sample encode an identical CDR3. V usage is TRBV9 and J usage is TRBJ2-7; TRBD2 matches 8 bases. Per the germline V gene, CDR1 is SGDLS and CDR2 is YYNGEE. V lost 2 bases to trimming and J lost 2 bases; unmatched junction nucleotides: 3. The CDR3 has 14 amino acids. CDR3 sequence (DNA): TGTGCCAGCAGCGTTAGCGGGACACCCTACGAGCAGTACTTC. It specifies CASSVSGTPYEQYF.

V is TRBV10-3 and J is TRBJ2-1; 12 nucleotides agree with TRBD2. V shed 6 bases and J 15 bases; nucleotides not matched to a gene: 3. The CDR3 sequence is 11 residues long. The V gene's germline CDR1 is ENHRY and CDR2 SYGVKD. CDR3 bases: TGTGCCATCAGGACTAGCGGGAGTCGGTTCTTC. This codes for CAIRTSGSRFF.

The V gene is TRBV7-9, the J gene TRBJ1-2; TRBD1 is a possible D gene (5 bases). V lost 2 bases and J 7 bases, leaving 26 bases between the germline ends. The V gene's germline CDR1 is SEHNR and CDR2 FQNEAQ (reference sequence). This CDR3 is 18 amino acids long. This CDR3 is CASSLPAGRQGYGSGYTF. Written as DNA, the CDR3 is TGTGCCAGCAGCTTACCCGCCGGGCGGCAGGGATATGGCAGTGGCTACACCTTC.

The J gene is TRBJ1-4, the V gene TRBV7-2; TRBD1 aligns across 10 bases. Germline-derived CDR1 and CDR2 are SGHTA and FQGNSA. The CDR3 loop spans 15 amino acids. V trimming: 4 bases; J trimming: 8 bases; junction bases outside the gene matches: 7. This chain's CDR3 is CASSWGTGEGEKLFF. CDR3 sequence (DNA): TGTGCCAGCAGCTGGGGGACAGGGGAGGGAGAAAAACTGTTTTTT.

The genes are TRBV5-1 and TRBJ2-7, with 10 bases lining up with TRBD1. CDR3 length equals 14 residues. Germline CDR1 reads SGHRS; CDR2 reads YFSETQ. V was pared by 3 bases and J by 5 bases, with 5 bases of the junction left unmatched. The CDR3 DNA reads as TGCGCCAGCAGCTGGGGACAGGGGAGGAACGAGCAGTACTTC. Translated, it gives CASSWGQGRNEQYF.

CDR3 sequence: CASRWTGNSNQPQHF. CDR3 nucleotides: TGTGCCAGTAGATGGACAGGTAATAGCAATCAGCCCCAGCATTTT. J is TRBJ1-5 and V is TRBV19, with 7 bases aligning to TRBD1. CDR1 and CDR2 (germline): LNHDA, SQIVND (reference sequence). The V segment lost 6 bases and the J segment 0 bases; nucleotides outside the gene matches: 5. The CDR3 contains 15 residues.

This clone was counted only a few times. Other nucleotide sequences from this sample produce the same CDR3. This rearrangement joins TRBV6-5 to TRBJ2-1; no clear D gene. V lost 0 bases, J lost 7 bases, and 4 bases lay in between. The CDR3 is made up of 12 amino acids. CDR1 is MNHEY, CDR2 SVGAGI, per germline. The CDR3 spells CASSYSGNEQFF. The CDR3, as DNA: TGTGCCAGCAGTTACTCGGGGAATGAGCAGTTCTTC.

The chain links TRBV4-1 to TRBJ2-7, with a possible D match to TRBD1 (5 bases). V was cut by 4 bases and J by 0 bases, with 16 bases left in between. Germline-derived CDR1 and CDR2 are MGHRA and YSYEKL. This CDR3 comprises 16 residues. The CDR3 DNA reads TGCGCCAGCAGCCCACAGGAGACCGGTAGCTCCTACGAGCAGTACTTC. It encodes CASSPQETGSSYEQYF.

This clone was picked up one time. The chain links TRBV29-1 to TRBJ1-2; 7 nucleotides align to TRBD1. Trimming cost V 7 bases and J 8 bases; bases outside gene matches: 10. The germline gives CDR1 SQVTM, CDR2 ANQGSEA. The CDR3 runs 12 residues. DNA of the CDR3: TGCAGCGCCCCGACAGGGTTAAACGGCTACACCTTC. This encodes CSAPTGLNGYTF. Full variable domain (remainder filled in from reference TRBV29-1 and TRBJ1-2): SAVISQKPSRDICQRGTSLTIQCQVDSQVTMMFWYRQQPGQSLTLIATANQGSEATYESGFVIDKFPISRPNLTFSTLTVSNMSPEDSSIYLCSAPTGLNGYTFGSGTRLTVV.

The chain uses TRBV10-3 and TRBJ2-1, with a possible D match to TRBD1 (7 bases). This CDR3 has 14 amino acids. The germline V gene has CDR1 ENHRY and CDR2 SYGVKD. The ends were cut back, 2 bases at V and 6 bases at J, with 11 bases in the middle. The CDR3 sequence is CAISEDQGGNEQFF. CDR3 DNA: TGTGCCATCAGTGAGGATCAGGGGGGCAATGAGCAGTTCTTC.

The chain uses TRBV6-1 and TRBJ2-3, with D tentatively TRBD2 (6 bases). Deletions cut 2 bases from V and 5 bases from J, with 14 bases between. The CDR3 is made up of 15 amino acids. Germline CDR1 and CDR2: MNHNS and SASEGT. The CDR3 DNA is TGTGCCAGCAGTGAAATGTGGGAGGCGGGAGATACGCAGTATTTT. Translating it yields CASSEMWEAGDTQYF.

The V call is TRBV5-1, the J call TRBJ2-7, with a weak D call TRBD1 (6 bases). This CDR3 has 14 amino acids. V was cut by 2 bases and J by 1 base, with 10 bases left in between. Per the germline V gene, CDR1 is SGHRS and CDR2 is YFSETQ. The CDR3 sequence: CASSLWGPSYEQYF. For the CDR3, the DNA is TGCGCCAGCAGCTTATGGGGGCCTTCCTACGAGCAGTACTTC.

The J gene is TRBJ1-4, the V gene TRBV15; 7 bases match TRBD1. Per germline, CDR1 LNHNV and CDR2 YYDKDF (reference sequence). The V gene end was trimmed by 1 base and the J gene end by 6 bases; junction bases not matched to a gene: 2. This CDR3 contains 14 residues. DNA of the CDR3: TGTGCCACCAGCAGAGGACAGGGTGATGAAAAACTGTTTTTT. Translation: CATSRGQGDEKLFF. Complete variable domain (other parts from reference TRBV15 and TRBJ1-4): DAMVIQNPRYQVTQFGKPVTLSCSQTLNHNVMYWYQQKSSQAPKLLFHYYDKDFNNEADTPDNFQSRRPNTSFCFLDIRSPGLGDTAMYLCATSRGQGDEKLFFGSGTQLSVL.

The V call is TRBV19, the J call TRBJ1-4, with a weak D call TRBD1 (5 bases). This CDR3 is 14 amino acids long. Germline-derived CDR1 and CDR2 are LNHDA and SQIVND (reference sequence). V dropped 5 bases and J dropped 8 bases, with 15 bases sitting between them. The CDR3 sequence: CASSGGDWTEKLFF. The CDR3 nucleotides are TGTGCCAGTAGTGGGGGGGACTGGACGGAAAAACTGTTTTTT. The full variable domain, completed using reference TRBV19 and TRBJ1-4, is DGGITQSPKYLFRKEGQNVTLSCEQNLNHDAMYWYRQDPGQGLRLIYYSQIVNDFQKGDIAEGYSVSREKKESFPLTVTSAQKNPTAFYLCASSGGDWTEKLFFGSGTQLSVL.